The 7 T cell receptor beta chains given below trace back to one sample, sequenced in a study of cytomegalovirus exposure and HLA in healthy donors. Repertoires were generated with immunoSEQ multiplex PCR, while TCRdb's copy carries only in-frame clones and drops some. Among 200,000 to 300,000 clones, 86% were seen once, and the ten largest hold around 1.2%. The specimen was PBMCs. These receptors all stem from a woman younger than 45 in good health and CMV-seropositive.

This chain uses TRBV6-1 with TRBJ2-5; 7 positions match TRBD2. CDR3 length: 15 amino acids. V was pared by 3 bases and J by 5 bases, with 9 bases of the junction left unmatched. Germline loops: CDR1 MNHNS, CDR2 SASEGT. The CDR3 coding sequence is TGTGCCAGCAGTGAGAACGGTGGGGGGGTGGAGACCCAGTACTTC. Translating it yields CASSENGGGVETQYF.

The rearrangement uses TRBV19 and TRBJ2-6; 10 positions match TRBD1. Germline V CDR1 and CDR2: LNHDA, SQIVND (reference sequence). V lost 3 bases and J lost 12; bases outside the gene matches: 11. This CDR3 is built from 16 residues. The DNA of the CDR3 is TGTGCCAGTAGTATTTTTCCGGGACAGGGGATTCCCGTCCTGACTTTC. Its translation: CASSIFPGQGIPVLTF.

The gene calls are TRBV27 and TRBJ2-7, with D tentatively TRBD2 (5 bases). The V and J ends lost 0 bases and 0 bases respectively, with 12 bases between them. In germline, CDR1 is MNHEY, CDR2 SMNVEV (reference sequence). The CDR3 is 16 amino acids. The CDR3 DNA is TGTGCCAGCAGTTTATCTTTTCCCCGGGACTCCTACGAGCAGTACTTC. Its protein product is CASSLSFPRDSYEQYF.

The chain employs TRBV10-1 and TRBJ1-1; the match to TRBD1 covers 9 bases. In germline, CDR1 is WNHNN, CDR2 SYGVQD (reference sequence). This CDR3 contains 15 residues. Unmatched junction bases numbered 9, after V lost 6 bases and J lost 4 bases. CDR3 region: CASSLTGTGITEAFF. CDR3 nucleotides: TGCGCCAGCAGCTTGACCGGGACAGGGATCACTGAAGCTTTCTTT.

The chain recombines TRBV5-1 with TRBJ2-1, with 9 bases aligning to TRBD2. J lost 8 bases, V lost 0 bases, and 6 bases had no gene match. The CDR3 spans 15 residues. Germline V gene data show CDR1 as SGHRS and CDR2 as YFSETQ. CDR3 sequence reads: CASSLVASGKDEQFF. CDR3 nucleotides: TGCGCCAGCAGCTTGGTCGCTAGCGGGAAGGATGAGCAGTTCTTC.

The rearrangement joins TRBV4-1 to TRBJ2-5, with TRBD1 matching over 9 bases. The V segment lost 3 bases and the J segment 4 bases; nucleotides outside the gene matches: 0. CDR3 length: 13 amino acids. The germline V gene encodes CDR1 MGHRA and CDR2 YSYEKL. The CDR3 reads CASSQDRGETQYF. CDR3 nucleotides: TGCGCCAGCAGCCAGGACAGGGGAGAGACCCAGTACTTC.

This clone has a single count. For the CDR3, the DNA is TGTGCCAGTAGAGAAGGGCGCAGGGGAGAAGAGACCCAGTACTTC. Its protein product is CASREGRRGEETQYF. The gene calls are TRBV19 and TRBJ2-5, with D perhaps TRBD1 (6 bases). CDR1 and CDR2 (germline): LNHDA, SQIVND (reference sequence). Trimming removed 6 bases from V and 3 bases from J, with 17 bases in between. The CDR3 totals 15 residues.